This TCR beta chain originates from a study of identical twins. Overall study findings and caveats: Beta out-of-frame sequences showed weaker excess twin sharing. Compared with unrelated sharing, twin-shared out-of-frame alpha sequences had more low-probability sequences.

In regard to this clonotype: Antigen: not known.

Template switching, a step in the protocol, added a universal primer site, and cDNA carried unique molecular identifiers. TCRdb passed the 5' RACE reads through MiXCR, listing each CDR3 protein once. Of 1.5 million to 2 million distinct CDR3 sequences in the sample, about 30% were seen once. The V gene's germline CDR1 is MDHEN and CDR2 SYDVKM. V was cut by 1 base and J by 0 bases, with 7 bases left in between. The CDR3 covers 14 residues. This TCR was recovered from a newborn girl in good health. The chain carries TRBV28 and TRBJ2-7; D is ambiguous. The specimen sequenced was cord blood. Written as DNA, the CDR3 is TGTGCCAGCAGTTTATTTACAGCCTCCTACGAGCAGTACTTC. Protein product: CASSLFTASYEQYF. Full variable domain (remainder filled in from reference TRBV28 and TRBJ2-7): DVKVTQSSRYLVKRTGEKVFLECVQDMDHENMFWYRQDPGLGLRLIYFSYDVKMKEKGDIPEGYSVSREKKERFSLILESASTNQTSMYLCASSLFTASYEQYFGPGTRLTVT.